Listed here are 29 T cell receptor beta chains from one sample, sequenced in a study of T cells in Graves' hyperthyroidism and ophthalmopathy. The TCR beta CDR3 regions underwent amplification using RNA transcripts as the source. The TCR CDR3 was amplified in a first-round RT-PCR using the HTBI primer set. TCRdb reprocessed the multiplex PCR reads via MiXCR and lists one record per CDR3 protein. The sample yields roughly 380,000 distinct CDR3 sequences, roughly an eighth seen once. Input material: blood. The receptor set was obtained from a woman younger than 35 with Graves' hyperthyroidism.

Ten or more counts support this clonotype. The chain is built from TRBV28 and TRBJ1-2, with 7 bases aligning to TRBD1. Trimming took 6 bases from V and 8 from J; bases not matched to a gene: 6. The CDR3 length is 12 residues. CDR1 MDHEN and CDR2 SYDVKM come from the germline V gene. The CDR3 loop is CASSSQGGGYTF. CDR3 DNA sequence: TGTGCCAGCAGCTCCCAGGGGGGCGGCTACACCTTC.

This clonotype was observed at least ten times. The CDR3 nucleotides read TGTGCCAGCAGCTTAGCCGTGGGGGACTCTGGAAACACCATATATTTT. Residues: CASSLAVGDSGNTIYF. The chain carries TRBV7-8 and TRBJ1-3; TRBD1 might be the D (5 bases). CDR1 is SGHVS, CDR2 FQNEAQ, per germline. The V gene lost 0 bases and the J gene lost 0 bases, with 9 bases spanning the gap. This CDR3 contains 16 residues.

This clonotype has at least ten counts. The chain links TRBV5-1 to TRBJ1-1, with D possibly TRBD1 on 5 matching bases. The CDR3 has 16 amino acids. The V gene lost 4 bases and the J gene lost 0 bases, with 16 bases spanning the gap. CDR1 SGHRS and CDR2 YFSETQ come from the germline V gene. DNA of the CDR3: TGCGCCAGCAGCCAGGGACTTAGGCCCATGAACACTGAAGCTTTCTTT. Translation gives CASSQGLRPMNTEAFF.

In its sample, this clonotype was seen many times. The CDR3 loop is CASSLWTSPEAFF. The CDR3 coding sequence is TGTGCCAGCAGCTTATGGACGTCCCCTGAAGCTTTCTTT. The rearrangement uses TRBV7-9 and TRBJ1-1, with unresolved D. Germline loops: CDR1 SEHNR, CDR2 FQNEAQ (reference sequence). V was pared by 2 bases and J by 6 bases, with 10 bases between. This CDR3 spans 13 amino acids.

This clonotype appeared many times. This chain links TRBV12-3 or TRBV12-4 with TRBJ2-7; D is perhaps TRBD1 (5 bases). The ends were cut back, 6 bases at V and 3 bases at J, with 15 bases in the middle. This CDR3 has 14 amino acids. CDR3 residues: CASSPHTQGYEQYF. The CDR3 DNA sequence: TGTGCCAGCAGCCCCCATACCCAGGGCTACGAGCAGTACTTC.

This clonotype was counted ten times or more. The chain employs TRBV10-1 and TRBJ1-2; 8 bases fit TRBD1. The germline CDR1 and CDR2 sequences are WNHNN and SYGVQD (reference sequence). J lost 2 bases, V lost 0 bases, and 5 bases had no gene match. The CDR3 is made up of 16 amino acids. The CDR3: CASSESDGQGNYGYTF. The CDR3 DNA reads TGCGCCAGCAGTGAGTCTGACGGACAGGGAAACTATGGCTACACCTTC.

This clonotype came up many times. The chain couples TRBV20-1 to TRBJ1-1, with TRBD1 identical over 9 bases. Germline V gives CDR1 DFQATT, CDR2 SNEGSKA (reference sequence). The CDR3 is 14 residues long. J was trimmed by 5 bases and V by 2 bases; bases with no gene match: 6. The CDR3 sequence is CSARRRQGGTEAFF. The CDR3 DNA reads TGCAGTGCTAGACGACGACAGGGGGGAACTGAAGCTTTCTTT.

This clonotype was seen repeatedly, ten times or more. The chain is built from TRBV2 and TRBJ1-6; 9 positions match TRBD1. The CDR3 length is 16 residues. From germline, CDR1 is SNHLY and CDR2 FYNNEI. With 4 bases clipped from V and 5 bases from J, the junction kept 6 bases outside the gene matches. In DNA form, the CDR3 reads TGTGCCAGCAGTGCACAGGGGGCGCGCGATAATTCACCCCTCCACTTT. Translating gives CASSAQGARDNSPLHF.

This clonotype was seen more than once but under ten times. The CDR3 DNA reads as TGTGCCAGCAGCCAAGTTCCGACTGCCTATGGCTACACCTTC. Translated, it gives CASSQVPTAYGYTF. The chain links TRBV3-1 to TRBJ1-2, with D unresolved. V lost 1 base and J lost 4, with 10 bases in between. The CDR3 totals 14 residues. Germline V gene data show CDR1 as LGHDT and CDR2 as YNNKEL (reference sequence).

In its sample, this clonotype was seen many times. The V call is TRBV12-3 or TRBV12-4, the J call TRBJ2-3, with 8 bases aligning to TRBD1. J lost 0 bases, V lost 6 bases, and 14 bases had no gene match. CDR3 length equals 18 residues. CDR3 sequence: CASRTGTGRLVSTDTQYF. The CDR3 DNA sequence: TGTGCCAGCAGGACCGGGACAGGTCGCTTGGTTAGCACAGATACGCAGTATTTT.

The chain couples TRBV6-1 to TRBJ1-2; D unresolved. CDR3 length: 13 amino acids. Between the trimmed V and J ends, which lost 2 bases and 7 bases, there was a span of 11 bases. CDR1 is MNHNS and CDR2 is SASEGT in the germline V gene. Here the CDR3 DNA reads TGTGCCAGCAGTGAATTGGCAGGTAGTGGCTACACCTTC. Translation gives CASSELAGSGYTF.

This clonotype was seen a handful of times. The chain links TRBV30 to TRBJ2-3; 7 positions agree with TRBD1. The CDR3 has 14 amino acids. Per the germline V gene, CDR1 is GTSNPN and CDR2 is SVGIG (reference sequence). Trimming removed 5 bases from V and 1 base from J; junction bases left unmatched: 6. The CDR3 nucleotides read TGTGCCTGGGACTCCGGGACAGGCACAGATACGCAGTATTTT. This gives the protein CAWDSGTGTDTQYF. Complete variable domain (other parts from reference TRBV30 and TRBJ2-3): SQTIHQWPATLVQPVGSPLSLECTVEGTSNPNLYWYRQAAGRGLQLLFYSVGIGQISSEVPQNLSASRPQDRQFILSSKKLLLSDSGFYLCAWDSGTGTDTQYFGPGTRLTVL.

This clonotype appeared once. A much larger clone is a single base away; this may be a read error. The chain links TRBV12-3 or TRBV12-4 to TRBJ1-1, with D possibly TRBD1 on 5 matching bases. This CDR3 region has 14 residues. With 2 bases removed from V and 1 base from J, the gap between germline ends came to 8 bases. Here the CDR3 DNA reads TGTGCCAGCAGTTTACAGGGACCGAACACTGAAGCTTTCTTT. It codes for CASSLQGPNTEAFF.

This clonotype was detected only a few times. This rearrangement joins TRBV5-1 to TRBJ1-1; D might be TRBD1 (6 bases). The V end was cut by 2 bases, the J end by 2 bases, with 10 bases between. The CDR3 has 14 amino acids. CDR1 is SGHRS and CDR2 is YFSETQ in the germline V gene. In DNA, the CDR3 is TGCGCCAGCAGCTTTCAACAGGGAAACACTGAAGCTTTCTTT. Its protein is CASSFQQGNTEAFF.

This clonotype was found a few times. This chain joins TRBV12-3 or TRBV12-4 and TRBJ1-1, with D perhaps matching TRBD1 (5 bases). This CDR3 is built from 13 residues. V was pared by 4 bases and J by 9 bases, with 15 bases between. CDR3 bases: TGTGCCAGCAGTTCTTGGGGGGGGTCTCAAGCTTTCTTT. Translated, it gives CASSSWGGSQAFF.

The sample holds many counts of this clonotype. V usage is TRBV20-1 and J usage is TRBJ1-2; perhaps TRBD1 as D (6 bases). The CDR3 totals 12 residues. Trimming took 3 bases from V and 5 from J, leaving 10 bases between them. Per the germline V gene, CDR1 is DFQATT and CDR2 is SNEGSKA (reference sequence). The CDR3 reads CSARTGAYGYTF. CDR3 in DNA: TGCAGTGCTAGGACAGGCGCATATGGCTACACCTTC.

In its sample, this clonotype was seen a few times. The rearrangement joins TRBV28 to TRBJ1-1; no clear D gene. The CDR3 is 11 residues long. V gave up 11 bases and J gave up 1 base, with 8 bases separating them. Germline V gives CDR1 MDHEN, CDR2 SYDVKM. For the CDR3, the DNA is TGTGCCGGGCGGACGAACACTGAAGCTTTCTTT. Translation gives CAGRTNTEAFF.

About this clonotype: This sequence may be a read error, since a much larger clone differs from it by one base. This chain joins TRBV5-1 and TRBJ2-7; TRBD2 might be the D (6 bases). Trimming took 6 bases from V and 3 from J, leaving 19 bases between them. This CDR3 comprises 15 residues. Germline V gives CDR1 SGHRS, CDR2 YFSETQ. CDR3: CASNWVLAWGYEQYF. The CDR3 DNA follows: TGCGCCAGCAACTGGGTCCTAGCGTGGGGCTACGAGCAGTACTTC.

Ten or more counts support this clonotype. This chain links TRBV20-1 with TRBJ1-1, with unresolved D. Between the trimmed V and J ends, which lost 3 bases and 0 bases, there was a span of 11 bases. The CDR3 is 14 residues long. Per the germline V gene, CDR1 is DFQATT and CDR2 is SNEGSKA (reference sequence). The CDR3 spells CSASPGSMNTEAFF. CDR3 nucleotide sequence: TGCAGTGCTAGCCCGGGGTCCATGAACACTGAAGCTTTCTTT.

Concerning this clonotype itself: This may be a read error, as it is one base from a much larger clone. The chain has TRBV12-3 or TRBV12-4 and TRBJ2-1; possibly TRBD2 for D (6 bases). This CDR3 spans 15 amino acids. The CDR3 protein is CANSFGTPSYNEQFF. CDR3 nucleotides: TGTGCCAACAGTTTTGGGACTCCCTCCTACAATGAGCAGTTCTTC.

This clonotype was detected a few times. This chain uses TRBV6-2 or TRBV6-3 with TRBJ2-1; 7 bases agree with TRBD1. V gave up 2 bases and J gave up 3 bases; unmatched junction bases: 4. The germline gives CDR1 MNHEY, CDR2 SVGEGT. This CDR3 contains 15 residues. CDR3 sequence (DNA): TGTGCCAGCAGTTACCGACAGGGAGTCTACAATGAGCAGTTCTTC. This gives the protein CASSYRQGVYNEQFF.

This clonotype was observed a handful of times. The V gene is TRBV5-1, the J gene TRBJ1-1; D call uncertain. The CDR3 contains 14 residues. V lost 0 bases and J 0 bases, leaving 6 bases between the germline ends. The germline CDR1 and CDR2 sequences are SGHRS and YFSETQ. The CDR3 reads CASSLDVLNTEAFF. The CDR3 DNA follows: TGCGCCAGCAGCTTGGACGTTTTGAACACTGAAGCTTTCTTT.

This clonotype showed up many times. CDR3 sequence: CASSQALRGYTF. The CDR3 bases are TGTGCCAGCAGCCAGGCACTGAGAGGCTACACCTTC. The V and J genes are TRBV3-1 and TRBJ1-2; no definite D call. The CDR3 length is 12 residues. Germline V lookup: CDR1 LGHDT, CDR2 YNNKEL (reference sequence). V lost 3 bases and J lost 8, with 10 bases in between.

Ten or more counts support this clonotype. The rearrangement uses TRBV5-1 and TRBJ2-7; the D call may be TRBD1 or TRBD2 (5 bases each). Deletions cut 1 base from V and 2 bases from J, with 13 bases between. CDR1 is SGHRS and CDR2 is YFSETQ in the germline V gene. There are 15 residues in the CDR3. The CDR3 DNA sequence: TGCGCCAGCAGCTTGACATGGGACCGGGCCTACGAGCAGTACTTC. This codes for CASSLTWDRAYEQYF.

At least ten counts were recorded for this clonotype. The chain couples TRBV28 to TRBJ1-1; D gene unclear. V lost 5 bases to trimming and J lost 5 bases, with 18 bases between them. The germline V gene has CDR1 MDHEN and CDR2 SYDVKM. The CDR3 is made up of 15 amino acids. Here the CDR3 DNA reads TGTGCCAGCAGTCAAACCTACAGTATTAGGACTGAAGCTTTCTTT. Its translation is CASSQTYSIRTEAFF.

A note on this clonotype: One base away lies a much larger clone, so this may be a sequencing read error. The V gene is TRBV5-1, the J gene TRBJ2-1; 10 positions agree with TRBD1. This CDR3 comprises 15 residues. Unmatched junction bases numbered 10, after V lost 7 bases and J lost 6 bases. CDR1 is SGHRS and CDR2 is YFSETQ in the germline V gene. CDR3 nucleotide sequence: TGCGCCAGCCGCGTCGGACAGGGGGGCGGCAATGAGCAGTTCTTC. As protein: CASRVGQGGGNEQFF.

Worth noting for this clonotype: It may be a read error: a sequence one base away is much more abundant. The CDR3 is CASGPDRVYGYTF. The CDR3 DNA reads as TGTGCCAGCGGACCGGACAGGGTATATGGCTACACCTTC. J is TRBJ1-2 and V is TRBV10-3; 8 positions match TRBD1. This CDR3 has 13 amino acids. With 10 bases clipped from V and 5 bases from J, the junction kept 9 bases outside the gene matches. Germline V gene data show CDR1 as ENHRY and CDR2 as SYGVKD.

This clonotype was seen ten or more times. The chain carries TRBV4-2 and TRBJ1-1, with a weak D call TRBD1 (6 bases). Trimming removed 0 bases at V and 0 bases at J, with 17 bases between. The germline V gene has CDR1 LGHNA and CDR2 YNFKEQ. The CDR3 sequence is 18 residues long. CDR3 amino acids: CASSQDQGVGGMNTEAFF. CDR3 sequence (DNA): TGTGCCAGCAGCCAAGATCAGGGAGTCGGGGGCATGAACACTGAAGCTTTCTTT.

This sequence joins TRBV6-1 and TRBJ2-6; 12 nucleotides line up with TRBD2. V shed 5 bases and J 0 bases; nucleotides not matched to a gene: 5. Germline CDR1 reads MNHNS; CDR2 reads SASEGT. The CDR3 spans 18 residues. The CDR3 is CASSPTSGSFSGANVLTF. In DNA form, the CDR3 reads TGTGCCAGCAGTCCGACTAGCGGGAGTTTCTCTGGGGCCAACGTCCTGACTTTC.